Presented here are 5 T cell receptor beta chains from one specimen sequenced in a study of CD8 T cells in ankylosing spondylitis (TCRdb year 2017). For these TCRs, the target antigens are not known. General conclusions and limits of the study: Blood from ankylosing spondylitis patients appeared to be characterized by a TCR beta motif made up of seven or eight highly homologous amino acid variants.

Library preparation used 5' RACE. Reads for this sample came from an Illumina HiSeq 2500. TCRdb reanalyzed the raw reads on its own, using fastp at Q25 for trimming and MiXCR for clone calling, and kept in-frame beta chains. Duplicate CDR3 protein sequences are folded into a single record with the most common DNA and genes. This sample gives 700,000 to 1,000,000 distinct CDR3 sequences in total; about an eighth of them show up just once. The ten top clones hold less than 0.65% of the sample. What was sequenced was blood, either unsorted or a sorted T cell fraction (not recorded which). Receptor source: a male donor with ankylosing spondylitis.

The chain carries TRBV28 and TRBJ1-5; D unclear. Trimming removed 9 bases from V and 2 bases from J, with 8 bases in between. Germline CDR1 and CDR2: MDHEN and SYDVKM. This CDR3 is built from 12 residues. The CDR3: CASNSRNQPQHF. As DNA, the CDR3 is TGTGCCAGTAACAGCCGCAATCAGCCCCAGCATTTT.

Comment on this clonotype: The CDR3 does not end in the conserved phenylalanine or tryptophan, so this is likely a read error. The chain recombines TRBV10-3 with TRBJ2-2, with 7 nucleotides matching TRBD2. The V gene's germline CDR1 is ENHRY and CDR2 SYGVKD. The V and J ends lost 4 bases and 0 bases, in that order; junction bases with no gene match: 5. This CDR3 region has 16 residues. The CDR3 DNA sequence: TGTGCCATCAGTGTTCGTAGCGGGTCGAACACCGGGGAGCTGTTTATT. Translation: CAISVRSGSNTGELFI.

The sample holds a few counts of this clonotype. CDR3 sequence (DNA): TGCAGTGCAAAAGAGAACAGGGGTCGCTCCTACAATGAGCAGTTCTTC. Amino acids: CSAKENRGRSYNEQFF. The gene calls are TRBV20-1 and TRBJ2-1, with 7 bases aligning to TRBD1. This CDR3 contains 16 residues. With V trimmed by 6 bases and J by 0 bases, 11 bases remained unmatched. Germline lookup yields CDR1 DFQATT and CDR2 SNEGSKA (reference sequence).

This clonotype has only a few counts. The chain carries TRBV6-5 and TRBJ2-5; D is uncertain. This CDR3 contains 13 residues. V dropped 2 bases and J dropped 10 bases, with 14 bases sitting between them. The germline V gene has CDR1 MNHEY and CDR2 SVGAGI. The chain's CDR3 is CASSYEASADQYF. For the CDR3, the DNA is TGTGCCAGCAGTTACGAGGCTTCTGCGGACCAGTACTTC.

The V call is TRBV6-2 or TRBV6-3, the J call TRBJ2-7; D unclear. Germline lookup yields CDR1 MNHEY and CDR2 SVGEGT. V shed 6 bases and J shed 0 bases, with 12 bases lying between them. This CDR3 is 14 amino acids long. The CDR3 loop reads CASSRHAASYEQYF. CDR3 bases: TGTGCCAGCAGCCGACATGCCGCCTCCTACGAGCAGTACTTC.